This TCR delta chain came from a study of gamma-delta chains in newborns, infants, children. Whole-study context: Polyclonal expansion of innate γδ T cells after birth follows microbial exposure.

This clone was detected a few times. A much larger clone is a single base away; this may be a read error. TCRdb called clones from the reads again using CATT. The sample has about 3,800 delta-chain clones; 4.3% are singletons. Germline CDR1 reads GEAIGNYY; CDR2 reads EKD. J lost 2 bases, V lost 3 bases, and 17 bases had no gene match. The CDR3 is 19 amino acids. This sequence originates from a child who was a newborn, infant or young child, either healthy, febrile or measles-vaccinated (not recorded which). Input material: blood. The chain employs TRDV2 and TRDJ1; 10 bases match TRDD3. CDR3 nucleotides: TGTGCCTGTGACTCCGCTCCCCAAGTGGGGGATACTGGGACCGATAAACTCATCTTT. Translation: CACDSAPQVGDTGTDKLIF.